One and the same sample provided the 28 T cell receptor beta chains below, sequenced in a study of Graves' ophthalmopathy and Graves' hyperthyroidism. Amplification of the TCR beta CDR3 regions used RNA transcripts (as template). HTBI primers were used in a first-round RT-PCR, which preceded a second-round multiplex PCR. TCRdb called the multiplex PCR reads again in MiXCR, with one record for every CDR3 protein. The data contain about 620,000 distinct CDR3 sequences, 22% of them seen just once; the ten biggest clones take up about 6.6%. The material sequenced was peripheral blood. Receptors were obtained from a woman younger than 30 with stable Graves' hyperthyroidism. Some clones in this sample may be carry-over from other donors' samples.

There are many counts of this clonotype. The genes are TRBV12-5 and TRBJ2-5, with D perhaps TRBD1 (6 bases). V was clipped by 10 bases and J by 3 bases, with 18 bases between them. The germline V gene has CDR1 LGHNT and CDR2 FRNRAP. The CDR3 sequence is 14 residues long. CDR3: CAKERRQGKETQYF. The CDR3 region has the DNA TGTGCTAAAGAGAGGAGGCAGGGGAAAGAGACCCAGTACTTC.

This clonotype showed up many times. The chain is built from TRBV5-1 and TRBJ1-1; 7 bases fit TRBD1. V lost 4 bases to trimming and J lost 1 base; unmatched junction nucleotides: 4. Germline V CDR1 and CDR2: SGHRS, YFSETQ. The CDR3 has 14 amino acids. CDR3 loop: CASSPGQWNTEAFF. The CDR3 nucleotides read TGCGCCAGCAGCCCGGGACAGTGGAACACTGAAGCTTTCTTT.

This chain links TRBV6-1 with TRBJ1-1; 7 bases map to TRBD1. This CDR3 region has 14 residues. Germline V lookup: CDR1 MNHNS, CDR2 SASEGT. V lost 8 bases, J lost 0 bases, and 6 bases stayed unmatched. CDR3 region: CASLTTGVNTEAFF. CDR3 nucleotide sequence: TGTGCCAGCCTGACAACAGGGGTGAACACTGAAGCTTTCTTT.

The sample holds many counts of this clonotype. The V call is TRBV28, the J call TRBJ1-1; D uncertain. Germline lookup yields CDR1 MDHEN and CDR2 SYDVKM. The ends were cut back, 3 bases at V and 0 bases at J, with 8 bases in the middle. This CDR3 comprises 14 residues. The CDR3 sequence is CASSLMGLNTEAFF. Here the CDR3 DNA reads TGTGCCAGCAGTTTGATGGGCCTGAACACTGAAGCTTTCTTT.

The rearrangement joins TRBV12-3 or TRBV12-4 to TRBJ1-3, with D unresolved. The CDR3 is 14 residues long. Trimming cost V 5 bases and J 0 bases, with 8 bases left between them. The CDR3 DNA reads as TGTGCCAGCAGTGAGCGGCTCTCTGGAAACACCATATATTTT. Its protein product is CASSERLSGNTIYF.

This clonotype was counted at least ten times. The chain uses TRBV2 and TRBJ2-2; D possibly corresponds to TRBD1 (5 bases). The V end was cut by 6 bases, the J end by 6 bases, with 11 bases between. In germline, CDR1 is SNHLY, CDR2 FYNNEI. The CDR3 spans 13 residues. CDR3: CASSSDMSGELFF. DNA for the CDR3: TGTGCCAGCAGCTCGGACATGTCCGGGGAGCTGTTTTTT.

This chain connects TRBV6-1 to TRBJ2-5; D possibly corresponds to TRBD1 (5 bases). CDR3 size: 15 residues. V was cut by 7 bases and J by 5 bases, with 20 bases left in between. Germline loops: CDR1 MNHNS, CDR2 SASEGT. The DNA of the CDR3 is TGTGCCAGCACCGCCCCAGGGTTTGATTTGGAGACCCAGTACTTC. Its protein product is CASTAPGFDLETQYF.

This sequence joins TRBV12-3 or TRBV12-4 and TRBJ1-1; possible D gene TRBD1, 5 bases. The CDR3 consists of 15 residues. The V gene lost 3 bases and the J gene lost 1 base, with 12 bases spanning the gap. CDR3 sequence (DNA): TGTGCCAGCAGTTTTAGTCCCCAGGGGAACACTGAAGCTTTCTTT. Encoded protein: CASSFSPQGNTEAFF.

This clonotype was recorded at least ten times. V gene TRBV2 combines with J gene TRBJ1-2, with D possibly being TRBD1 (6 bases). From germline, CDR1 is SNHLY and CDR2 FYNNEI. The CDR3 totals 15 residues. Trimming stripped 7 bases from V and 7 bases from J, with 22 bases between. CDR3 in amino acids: CASNPIQGVLLGYTF. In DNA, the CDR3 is TGTGCCAGCAACCCGATACAGGGTGTCTTACTTGGCTACACCTTC.

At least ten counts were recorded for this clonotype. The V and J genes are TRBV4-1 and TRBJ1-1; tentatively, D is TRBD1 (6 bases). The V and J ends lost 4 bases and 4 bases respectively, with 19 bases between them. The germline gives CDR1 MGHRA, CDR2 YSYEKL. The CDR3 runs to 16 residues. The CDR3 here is CASSLTQGIGATEAFF. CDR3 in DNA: TGCGCCAGCAGCCTCACACAGGGAATCGGCGCCACTGAAGCTTTCTTT.

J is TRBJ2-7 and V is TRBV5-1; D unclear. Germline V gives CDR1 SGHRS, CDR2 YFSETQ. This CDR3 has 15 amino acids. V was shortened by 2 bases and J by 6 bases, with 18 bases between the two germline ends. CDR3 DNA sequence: TGCGCCAGCAGCTTATCGCGGCTGGGTTCCGGCGAGCAGTACTTC. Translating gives CASSLSRLGSGEQYF.

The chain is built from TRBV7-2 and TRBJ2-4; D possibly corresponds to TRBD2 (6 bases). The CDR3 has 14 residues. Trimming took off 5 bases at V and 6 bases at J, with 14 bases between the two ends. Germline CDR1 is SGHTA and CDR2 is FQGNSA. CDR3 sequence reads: CASSQQAGGNIQYF. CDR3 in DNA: TGTGCCAGCAGCCAACAGGCCGGGGGAAACATTCAGTACTTC.

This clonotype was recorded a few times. The CDR3 protein is CSARGLAGEDPRAQYF. CDR3 nucleotide sequence: TGCAGTGCTAGAGGGTTAGCGGGAGAGGATCCTAGGGCCCAGTACTTC. The chain combines TRBV20-1 with TRBJ2-5; 9 positions match TRBD2. V gave up 1 base and J gave up 9 bases; unmatched junction bases: 15. CDR1 DFQATT and CDR2 SNEGSKA come from the germline V gene (reference sequence). This CDR3 region has 16 residues.

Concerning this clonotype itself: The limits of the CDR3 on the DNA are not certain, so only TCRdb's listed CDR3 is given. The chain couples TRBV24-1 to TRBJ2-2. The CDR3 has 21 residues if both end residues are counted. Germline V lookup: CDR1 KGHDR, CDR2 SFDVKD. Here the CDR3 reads CATSDTPSGNIQYFGAGELFF.

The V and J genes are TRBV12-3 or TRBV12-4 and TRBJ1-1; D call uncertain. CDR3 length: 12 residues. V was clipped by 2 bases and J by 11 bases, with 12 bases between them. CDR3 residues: CASSLSPDYAFF. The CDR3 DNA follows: TGTGCCAGCAGTTTAAGTCCCGATTACGCTTTCTTT.

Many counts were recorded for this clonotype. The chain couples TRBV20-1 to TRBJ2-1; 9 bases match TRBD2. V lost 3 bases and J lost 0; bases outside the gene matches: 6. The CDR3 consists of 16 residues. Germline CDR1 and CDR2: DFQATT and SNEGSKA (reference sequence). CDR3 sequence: CSARRLAGSSYNEQFF. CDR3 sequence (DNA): TGCAGTGCTAGGAGGCTAGCGGGGAGCTCCTACAATGAGCAGTTCTTC.

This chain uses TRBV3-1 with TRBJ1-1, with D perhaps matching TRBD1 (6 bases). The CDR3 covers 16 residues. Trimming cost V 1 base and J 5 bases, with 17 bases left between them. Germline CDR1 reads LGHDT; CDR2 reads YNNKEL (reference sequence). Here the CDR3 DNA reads TGTGCCAGCAGCCAAGGGACAGTTGGAGGGGGGACTGAAGCTTTCTTT. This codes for CASSQGTVGGGTEAFF.

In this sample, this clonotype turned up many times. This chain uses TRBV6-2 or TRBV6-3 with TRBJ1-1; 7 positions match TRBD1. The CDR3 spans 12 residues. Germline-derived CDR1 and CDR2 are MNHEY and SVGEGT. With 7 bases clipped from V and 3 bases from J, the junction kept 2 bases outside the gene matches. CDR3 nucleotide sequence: TGTGCCAGCACGGGACAGTACACTGAAGCTTTCTTT. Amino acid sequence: CASTGQYTEAFF.

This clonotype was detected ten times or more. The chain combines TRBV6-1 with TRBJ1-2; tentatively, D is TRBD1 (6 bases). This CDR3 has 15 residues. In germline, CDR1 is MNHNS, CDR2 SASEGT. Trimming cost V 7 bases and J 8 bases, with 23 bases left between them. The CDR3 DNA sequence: TGTGCCAGCACCCTATACGGAGGGGGAAATTACGGCTACACCTTC. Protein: CASTLYGGGNYGYTF.

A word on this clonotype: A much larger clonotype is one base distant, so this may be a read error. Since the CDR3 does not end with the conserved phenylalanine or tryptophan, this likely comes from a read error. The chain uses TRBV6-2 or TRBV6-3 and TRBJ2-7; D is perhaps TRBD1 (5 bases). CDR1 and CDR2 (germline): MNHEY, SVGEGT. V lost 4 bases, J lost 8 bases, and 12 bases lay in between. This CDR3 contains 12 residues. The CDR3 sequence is CASSFEGVQQYL. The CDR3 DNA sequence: TGTGCCAGCAGTTTCGAAGGGGTCCAGCAGTACTTA.

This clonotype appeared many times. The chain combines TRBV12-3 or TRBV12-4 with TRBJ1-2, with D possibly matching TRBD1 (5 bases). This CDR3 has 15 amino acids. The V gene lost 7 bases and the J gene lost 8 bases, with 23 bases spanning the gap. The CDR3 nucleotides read TGTGCCAGCAAGCTGTCCCGTTTCGGGGGGACGGGCTACACCTTC. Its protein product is CASKLSRFGGTGYTF.

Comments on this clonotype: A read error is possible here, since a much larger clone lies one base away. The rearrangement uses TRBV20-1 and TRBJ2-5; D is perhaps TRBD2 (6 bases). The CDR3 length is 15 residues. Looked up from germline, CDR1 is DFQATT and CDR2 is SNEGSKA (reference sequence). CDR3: CSARRRGGNQETKYF. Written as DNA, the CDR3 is TGCAGTGCTAGACGACGGGGCGGGAACCAAGAGACCAAGTACTTC.

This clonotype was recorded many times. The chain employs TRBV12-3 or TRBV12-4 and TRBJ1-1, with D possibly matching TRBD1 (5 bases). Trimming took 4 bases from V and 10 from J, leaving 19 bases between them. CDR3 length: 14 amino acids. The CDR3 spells CASSSPDSGRSAFF. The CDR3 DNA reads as TGTGCCAGCAGTTCCCCCGACAGCGGGAGATCAGCTTTCTTT.

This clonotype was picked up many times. Here the CDR3 DNA reads TGTGCCAGCAGTCCAGGGGACAGCTCTGGGGCCAACGTCCTGACTTTC. Translating gives CASSPGDSSGANVLTF. This chain links TRBV12-3 or TRBV12-4 with TRBJ2-6, with 7 bases lining up with TRBD1. The CDR3 is 16 residues long. J was trimmed by 0 bases and V by 5 bases; bases with no gene match: 4.

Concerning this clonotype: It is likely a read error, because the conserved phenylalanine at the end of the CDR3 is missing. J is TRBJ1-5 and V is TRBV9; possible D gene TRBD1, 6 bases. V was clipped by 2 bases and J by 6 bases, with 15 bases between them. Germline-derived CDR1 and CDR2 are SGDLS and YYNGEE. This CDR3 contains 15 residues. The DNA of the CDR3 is TGTGCCAGCAGCGTCACAGGGATCGTGGGTCAGCCCCAGCATTTG. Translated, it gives CASSVTGIVGQPQHL.

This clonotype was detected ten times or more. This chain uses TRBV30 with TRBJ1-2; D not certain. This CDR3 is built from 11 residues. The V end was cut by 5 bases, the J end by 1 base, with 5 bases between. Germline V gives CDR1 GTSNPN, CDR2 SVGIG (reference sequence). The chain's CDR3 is CAWAFNYGYTF. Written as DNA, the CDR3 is TGTGCCTGGGCGTTTAACTATGGCTACACCTTC.

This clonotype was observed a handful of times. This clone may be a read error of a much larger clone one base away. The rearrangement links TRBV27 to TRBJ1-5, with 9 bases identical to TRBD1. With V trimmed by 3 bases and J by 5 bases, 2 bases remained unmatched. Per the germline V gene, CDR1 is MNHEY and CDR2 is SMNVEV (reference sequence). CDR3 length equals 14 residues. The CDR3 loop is CASSFRDRDQPQHF. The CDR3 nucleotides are TGTGCCAGCAGTTTCCGGGACAGGGATCAGCCCCAGCATTTT.

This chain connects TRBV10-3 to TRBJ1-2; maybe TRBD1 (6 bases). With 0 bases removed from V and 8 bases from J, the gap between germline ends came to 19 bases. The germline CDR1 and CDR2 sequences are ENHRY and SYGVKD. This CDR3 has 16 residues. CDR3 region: CAISESASIKGDGYTF. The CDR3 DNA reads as TGTGCCATCAGTGAGTCGGCGTCCATCAAGGGGGACGGCTACACCTTC.